The 18 T cell receptor beta chains listed next were all sequenced from one sample in a study of cytomegalovirus exposure and HLA in healthy donors. The PCR ran on 60 Vbeta and 13 Jbeta primers. Assay: immunoSEQ multiplex PCR; the TCRdb copy retains only in-frame clones and omits some. This table holds over 100,000 clones, 82% found once. Material: PBMCs. These receptors were collected from a woman between 45 and 65 years old in good health and CMV-seropositive.

V is TRBV5-8 and J is TRBJ2-3; 9 bases fit TRBD2. The CDR3 spans 15 residues. V was clipped by 0 bases and J by 3 bases; unmatched bases: 2. CDR1 is SGHTS, CDR2 YDEGEE, per germline. DNA of the CDR3: TGTGCCAGCAGCTTGGATCTAGCGGGGACAGATACGCAGTATTTT. It translates to CASSLDLAGTDTQYF.

The chain joins TRBV5-6 to TRBJ1-2; D may be TRBD1 (6 bases). This CDR3 has 13 amino acids. The V end was cut by 1 base, the J end by 4 bases, with 8 bases between. Per germline, CDR1 SGHDT and CDR2 YYEEEE. CDR3 nucleotide sequence: TGTGCCAGCAGCTTGACAGGGACCTATGGCTACACCTTC. Protein sequence: CASSLTGTYGYTF.

This clone was seen only a few times. The DNA for the CDR3 is TGTGCCAGCAGCCCCTTGGGCGGGCAGCCCCAGCATTTT. Protein product: CASSPLGGQPQHF. The chain links TRBV4-2 to TRBJ1-5; D unclear. With 4 bases removed from V and 7 bases from J, the gap between germline ends came to 11 bases. CDR1 LGHNA and CDR2 YNFKEQ come from the germline V gene. The CDR3 totals 13 residues.

The V call is TRBV4-3, the J call TRBJ1-2; D remains unclear. Trimming pared 0 bases from V and 0 bases from J, leaving 8 bases between. The CDR3 is made up of 15 amino acids. Per germline, CDR1 LGHNA and CDR2 YSLEER. The CDR3 DNA sequence: TGCGCCAGCAGCCAAGAGGGCCGAGCTAACTATGGCTACACCTTC. Translation: CASSQEGRANYGYTF.

V and J are TRBV29-1 and TRBJ2-3, with 9 positions matching TRBD1. CDR3 length equals 13 residues. The trim removed 1 base at V and 13 bases at J, leaving 9 bases unmatched. Germline V gene lookup returns CDR1 SQVTM and CDR2 ANQGSEA. The CDR3: CSVEVGMGQGKYF. CDR3 sequence (DNA): TGCAGCGTTGAAGTTGGGATGGGACAGGGAAAGTATTTT.

The V gene is TRBV4-2, the J gene TRBJ2-5; D is unclear. Trimming removed 0 bases from V and 2 bases from J, with 10 bases in between. Germline-derived CDR1 and CDR2 are LGHNA and YNFKEQ. There are 15 residues in the CDR3. This chain's CDR3 is CASSQDLHRQETQYF. The CDR3 DNA reads as TGTGCCAGCAGCCAAGACCTCCACAGACAAGAGACCCAGTACTTC.

The chain joins TRBV7-2 to TRBJ2-1; no clear D gene. Trimming shortened V by 1 base and J by 0 bases, and 7 bases separated the two germline ends. This CDR3 spans 15 amino acids. Germline values: CDR1 SGHTA, CDR2 FQGNSA. The CDR3 coding sequence is TGTGCCAGCAGCTTAGAGCTTAGCTCCTACAATGAGCAGTTCTTC. Its protein is CASSLELSSYNEQFF.

The chain carries TRBV2 and TRBJ2-7; D might be TRBD2 (6 bases). Trimming took off 11 bases at V and 5 bases at J, with 22 bases between the two ends. This CDR3 region has 14 residues. Germline CDR1 reads SNHLY; CDR2 reads FYNNEI. The CDR3 protein is CACLPGGGPNEQYF. CDR3 sequence (DNA): TGTGCCTGCCTACCCGGAGGAGGGCCAAACGAGCAGTACTTC.

The chain uses TRBV10-1 and TRBJ1-6, with a possible D match to TRBD1 (6 bases). The CDR3 spans 17 residues. V was cut by 2 bases and J by 9 bases, with 20 bases left in between. Germline lookup yields CDR1 WNHNN and CDR2 SYGVQD (reference sequence). The CDR3 loop reads CASSEGGGGPMSSPLHF. CDR3 nucleotide sequence: TGCGCCAGCAGTGAGGGGGGCGGGGGACCGATGAGTTCACCCCTCCACTTT.

This chain links TRBV19 with TRBJ1-6, with 8 bases identical to TRBD1. Germline V CDR1 and CDR2: LNHDA, SQIVND (reference sequence). CDR3 size: 14 residues. Losses at the gene ends were 6 bases for V and 8 bases for J; bases not matched to a gene: 6. As DNA, the CDR3 is TGTGCCAGTAGCGGGACAGGCGGCGATTCACCCCTCCACTTT. It encodes CASSGTGGDSPLHF.

The rearrangement uses TRBV5-1 and TRBJ2-5; 7 positions agree with TRBD2. Germline V gives CDR1 SGHRS, CDR2 YFSETQ. J lost 2 bases, V lost 2 bases, and 3 bases had no gene match. This CDR3 is 14 amino acids long. The CDR3 DNA is TGCGCCAGCAGCTTTTTGGGGGGGCAAGAGACCCAGTACTTC. This encodes CASSFLGGQETQYF.

The V and J genes are TRBV6-1 and TRBJ1-2; the D gene is possibly TRBD1 (5 bases). The V gene's germline CDR1 is MNHNS and CDR2 SASEGT. The CDR3 loop spans 13 amino acids. Between the trimmed V and J ends, which lost 8 bases and 4 bases, there was a span of 14 bases. The CDR3 DNA reads TGTGCCAGCGATCAGGGAACTGGCTATGGCTACACCTTC. This codes for CASDQGTGYGYTF.

V and J are TRBV9 and TRBJ2-5; D possibly corresponds to TRBD2 (6 bases). The J call may not be correct, given that the DNA end is closer to TRBJ2-7. The CDR3 sequence is 13 residues long. Germline CDR1 reads SGDLS; CDR2 reads YYNGEE. The CDR3 is CASSAGGIYEQYF. The CDR3 region has the DNA TGTGCCAGCAGCGCTGGCGGGATCTACGAGCAGTACTTC.

The V gene is TRBV7-6, the J gene TRBJ2-1; D might be TRBD2 (5 bases). Per germline, CDR1 SGHVS and CDR2 FNYEAQ. V was trimmed by 1 base and J by 6 bases, leaving 16 bases between them. The CDR3 contains 16 residues. The CDR3 region has the DNA TGTGCCAGCAGCTTAGGGGCTAGCCTATTAAGCAATGAGCAGTTCTTC. Its protein is CASSLGASLLSNEQFF.

The chain carries TRBV7-9 and TRBJ2-1; TRBD1 agrees at 7 bases. The germline CDR1 and CDR2 sequences are SEHNR and FQNEAQ (reference sequence). This CDR3 contains 13 residues. Losses at the gene ends were 6 bases for V and 9 bases for J; bases not matched to a gene: 8. CDR3 loop: CASSYSGGSEQFF. The CDR3 nucleotides read TGTGCCAGCAGTTACTCAGGGGGTAGTGAGCAGTTCTTC. Drawing the rest from reference TRBV7-9 and TRBJ2-1, the complete variable domain is DTGVSQNPRHKITKRGQNVTFRCDPISEHNRLYWYRQTLGQGPEFLTYFQNEAQLEKSRLLSDRFSAERPKGSFSTLEIQRTEQGDSAMYLCASSYSGGSEQFFGPGTRLTVL.

This chain joins TRBV28 and TRBJ2-4; tentative D call: TRBD2 (7 bases). This CDR3 has 15 residues. Germline-derived CDR1 and CDR2 are MDHEN and SYDVKM. Deletions cut 5 bases from V and 12 bases from J, with 23 bases between. The CDR3 here is CASSPPRGAEMGQYF. In DNA form, the CDR3 reads TGTGCCAGCAGTCCCCCCCGGGGGGCCGAAATGGGTCAGTACTTC. Using reference TRBV28 and TRBJ2-4 for the parts outside the CDR3, the full variable domain is DVKVTQSSRYLVKRTGEKVFLECVQDMDHENMFWYRQDPGLGLRLIYFSYDVKMKEKGDIPEGYSVSREKKERFSLILESASTNQTSMYLCASSPPRGAEMGQYFGAGTRLSVL.

The J gene is TRBJ2-1, the V gene TRBV7-8, with D possibly TRBD2 on 6 matching bases. Germline CDR1 and CDR2: SGHVS and FQNEAQ. V dropped 5 bases and J dropped 6 bases, with 20 bases sitting between them. This CDR3 has 16 residues. The CDR3 is CASSPIWAQTSNEQFF. Here the CDR3 DNA reads TGTGCCAGCAGCCCCATTTGGGCCCAGACTAGCAATGAGCAGTTCTTC.

This clone appeared a single time. The chain has TRBV7-9 and TRBJ1-1; a possible D gene is TRBD1 (5 bases). Trimming took 1 base from V and 12 from J, leaving 12 bases between them. Germline V gene lookup returns CDR1 SEHNR and CDR2 FQNEAQ (reference sequence). The CDR3 extends over 12 amino acids. The CDR3 region has the DNA TGTGCCAGCAGCTTAGGAGTGTCAGGGACTTTCTTT. Amino acids: CASSLGVSGTFF. Combining the CDR3 with reference TRBV7-9 and TRBJ1-1 gives the whole variable domain DTGVSQNPRHKITKRGQNVTFRCDPISEHNRLYWYRQTLGQGPEFLTYFQNEAQLEKSRLLSDRFSAERPKGSFSTLEIQRTEQGDSAMYLCASSLGVSGTFFGQGTRLTVV.